Following are 6 T cell receptor beta chains from one sample sequenced in a study of blood T cells in healthy people across ages. A second PCR, run for roughly 7 to 12 cycles, used a sample-barcoded 5' primer plus a J-beta primer mix. TCRdb used MiXCR to reprocess the 5' RACE reads, holding one entry per CDR3 protein. The sample lists roughly 1.4 million distinct CDR3 sequences, almost 60% occurring once. The sample taken for sequencing was blood. These receptors originate from a man younger than 30 in good health.

This clonotype is a singleton in its sample. The rearrangement uses TRBV5-1 and TRBJ2-2; 7 nucleotides align to TRBD2. The CDR3 loop spans 17 amino acids. The ends lost 0 bases at V and 0 bases at J; junction bases unmatched: 5. Germline CDR1 and CDR2: SGHRS and YFSETQ. The CDR3 protein is CASSLVSAGANTGELFF. CDR3 coding DNA: TGCGCCAGCAGCTTGGTAAGCGCGGGGGCGAACACCGGGGAGCTGTTTTTT.

The chain links TRBV9 to TRBJ1-1; 9 bases are a match to TRBD1. J was trimmed by 4 bases and V by 8 bases; bases with no gene match: 18. Germline assignment: CDR1 SGDLS and CDR2 YYNGEE. The CDR3 is made up of 17 amino acids. DNA of the CDR3: TGTGCCAGTCTTCCCCGGGAACAGGGGGCGTTCAGCACTGAAGCTTTCTTT. The encoded protein is CASLPREQGAFSTEAFF.

This clonotype was seen only once. The chain uses TRBV27 and TRBJ2-4; D gene ambiguous. Germline values: CDR1 MNHEY, CDR2 SMNVEV (reference sequence). The CDR3 has 14 amino acids. Trimming left V 8 bases short and J 13 bases short, with 24 bases between. CDR3 amino acids: CASSIGGRANGQYF. The DNA of the CDR3 is TGTGCCAGCTCGATCGGCGGTAGGGCGAATGGGCAGTACTTC.

This clonotype was seen a few times. The chain combines TRBV20-1 with TRBJ2-7; a weak D match, TRBD2 (5 bases). V was clipped by 6 bases and J by 3 bases, with 9 bases between them. The CDR3 runs 11 residues. Germline V CDR1 and CDR2: DFQATT, SNEGSKA (reference sequence). The CDR3 DNA is TGCAGTGCGGAGGTCCTCTACGAGCAGTACTTC. As protein: CSAEVLYEQYF.

This chain links TRBV28 with TRBJ2-5, with TRBD1 matching over 11 bases. The V and J ends lost 5 bases and 3 bases, in that order; junction bases with no gene match: 5. The V gene's germline CDR1 is MDHEN and CDR2 SYDVKM. CDR3 size: 15 residues. The chain's CDR3 is CASSPLGQGEETQYF. In nucleotides, the CDR3 is TGTGCCAGCAGTCCTTTGGGACAGGGGGAAGAGACCCAGTACTTC.

This sequence joins TRBV5-1 and TRBJ2-5; possible D gene TRBD2, 6 bases. Germline values: CDR1 SGHRS, CDR2 YFSETQ. V was pared by 1 base and J by 2 bases, with 21 bases between. The CDR3 has 18 residues. CDR3 sequence (DNA): TGCGCCAGCAGCTTGAGGGGTGAAGTTGGGACTCCTCAAGAGACCCAGTACTTC. Amino acid sequence: CASSLRGEVGTPQETQYF.